The 24 T cell receptor beta chains listed next were all sequenced from one sample in a study of technical replicates of blood from a handful of donors. Here immunoSEQ multiplex PCR was the method, and the copy in TCRdb shows in-frame clones only, minus some. The data hold tens of thousands of clones, with around 96% observed a single time. Sequencing was performed on T cells isolated from PBMCs. These receptor sequences come from a human donor in good health.

This chain uses TRBV19 with TRBJ2-7; TRBD1 aligns across 9 bases. V lost 5 bases to trimming and J lost 3 bases; unmatched junction nucleotides: 8. This CDR3 is built from 15 residues. The germline CDR1 and CDR2 sequences are LNHDA and SQIVND (reference sequence). The CDR3 coding sequence is TGTGCCAGTAGTGGAGGACAGGGGTCGAACTACGAGCAGTACTTC. It yields the protein CASSGGQGSNYEQYF.

The gene calls are TRBV7-9 and TRBJ2-3; D might be TRBD2 (5 bases). In germline, CDR1 is SEHNR, CDR2 FQNEAQ (reference sequence). The CDR3 has 13 residues. V was shortened by 5 bases and J by 3 bases, with 9 bases between the two germline ends. The DNA for the CDR3 is TGTGCCAGCAGCCCTCCGGGAACAGATACGCAGTATTTT. As protein: CASSPPGTDTQYF.

The chain carries TRBV18 and TRBJ1-3, with TRBD1 as a possible D gene (5 bases). Trimming stripped 0 bases from V and 9 bases from J, with 12 bases between. Looked up from germline, CDR1 is KGHSH and CDR2 is LQKENI. CDR3 length equals 14 residues. The CDR3 DNA sequence: TGTGCCAGCTCACCACCGGGGCCACGGAGCACCATATATTTT. Encoded protein: CASSPPGPRSTIYF.

The chain uses TRBV7-2 and TRBJ2-7, with D possibly TRBD2 on 6 matching bases. Trimming removed 5 bases at V and 0 bases at J, with 11 bases between. Germline V CDR1 and CDR2: SGHTA, FQGNSA. The CDR3 contains 14 residues. The CDR3 sequence is CASSAGRSSYEQYF. The DNA for the CDR3 is TGTGCCAGCAGCGCGGGACGGAGCTCCTACGAGCAGTACTTC.

This chain links TRBV6-4 with TRBJ2-3, with TRBD1 matching 8 bases. The V gene's germline CDR1 is MRHNA and CDR2 SNTAGT. V was clipped by 4 bases and J by 1 base; unmatched bases: 1. CDR3 length equals 14 residues. In DNA, the CDR3 is TGTGCCAGCAGTGGGGGACAGGGCACAGATACGCAGTATTTT. Protein product: CASSGGQGTDTQYF.

The chain uses TRBV9 and TRBJ1-2, with 7 bases that match TRBD1. Germline CDR1 and CDR2: SGDLS and YYNGEE. The length of the CDR3 is 15 residues. J gave up 4 bases and V 2 bases, and 8 bases lay outside the gene matches. CDR3 in DNA: TGTGCCAGCAGCGTCCGGGACAGTAATCTCTATGGCTACACCTTC. Encoded protein: CASSVRDSNLYGYTF.

This clone was counted once. DNA of the CDR3: TGTGCCAGCATGGGGCACAGGGGGCTTTACGAGCAGTACTTC. Translation: CASMGHRGLYEQYF. The J gene is TRBJ2-7, the V gene TRBV16, with 9 bases aligning to TRBD1. CDR1 and CDR2 from the germline V gene are KGHSY and FQNENV. CDR3 size: 14 residues. Germline trimming cut 7 bases from V and 4 bases from J; bases unmatched to any gene: 8. The whole variable domain, filled in from reference TRBV16 and TRBJ2-7, reads GEEVAQTPKHLVRGEGQKAKLYCAPIKGHSYVFWYQQVLKNEFKFLISFQNENVFDETGMPKERFSAKCLPNSPCSLEIQATKLEDSAVYFCASMGHRGLYEQYFGPGTRLTVT.

V and J are TRBV9 and TRBJ1-3, with D perhaps matching TRBD1 (6 bases). CDR3 length equals 16 residues. In germline, CDR1 is SGDLS, CDR2 YYNGEE. The V end lost 3 bases, the J end lost 1 base, and 14 bases lay between the germline ends. The CDR3 region has the DNA TGTGCCAGCAGCGGGGCCCGGACAGAATCTGGAAACACCATATATTTT. This codes for CASSGARTESGNTIYF.

The CDR3 protein is CASSRGQGTGEKLFF. The CDR3 nucleotides read TGTGCCAGCAGCCGGGGACAGGGGACGGGTGAAAAACTGTTTTTT. J is TRBJ1-4 and V is TRBV5-8, with 10 bases identical to TRBD1. J was trimmed by 7 bases and V by 4 bases; bases with no gene match: 7. The CDR3 is 15 amino acids. Germline CDR1 and CDR2: SGHTS and YDEGEE.

The chain combines TRBV7-3 with TRBJ1-1; 7 nucleotides agree with TRBD1. The CDR3 is 14 amino acids. Germline values: CDR1 SGHTA, CDR2 FQGTGA. The V gene end was trimmed by 2 bases and the J gene end by 4 bases; junction bases not matched to a gene: 4. CDR3 in amino acids: CASSLEGASTEAFF. The CDR3 bases are TGTGCCAGCAGCTTAGAGGGGGCCAGCACTGAAGCTTTCTTT.

This sequence joins TRBV6-5 and TRBJ2-7; a possible D gene is TRBD2 (5 bases). Germline lookup yields CDR1 MNHEY and CDR2 SVGAGI. CDR3 length equals 12 residues. V was shortened by 7 bases and J by 1 base, with 8 bases between the two germline ends. The CDR3 DNA reads TGTGCCAGCACTTCGGGGTCCTACGAGCAGTACTTC. As protein: CASTSGSYEQYF.

For the CDR3, the DNA is TGTGCTAGTGGTTTGGTCCTCGACAGGGGGTCTTCCTACGAGCAGTACTTC. This gives the protein CASGLVLDRGSSYEQYF. This chain uses TRBV12-5 with TRBJ2-7; 9 nucleotides match TRBD1. CDR3 length: 17 residues. Trimming at V came to 0 bases and at J to 1 base, leaving 7 bases not matched to a gene. Germline-derived CDR1 and CDR2 are LGHNT and FRNRAP.

In DNA form, the CDR3 reads TGCAGCGTTCCTGTCCCGCCAGGGGAGACCCAGTACTTC. Protein product: CSVPVPPGETQYF. The J gene is TRBJ2-5, the V gene TRBV29-1, with a tentative D call TRBD1 (5 bases). Trimming stripped 5 bases from V and 5 bases from J, with 15 bases between. The CDR3 extends over 13 amino acids. From germline, CDR1 is SQVTM and CDR2 ANQGSEA.

This chain connects TRBV7-2 to TRBJ2-3; 7 bases line up with TRBD2. CDR1 and CDR2 (germline): SGHTA, FQGNSA. This CDR3 region has 17 residues. V trimming: 7 bases; J trimming: 2 bases; junction bases outside the gene matches: 15. The CDR3 sequence: CASNFRRGGSYTDTQYF. CDR3 DNA sequence: TGTGCCAGCAATTTTCGTCGTGGCGGGAGTTACACAGATACGCAGTATTTT.

The V gene is TRBV4-1, the J gene TRBJ1-4; TRBD1 might be the D (5 bases). In germline, CDR1 is MGHRA, CDR2 YSYEKL. The germline V and J ends were trimmed by 1 base and 3 bases, with 9 bases remaining between them. This CDR3 is built from 15 residues. For the CDR3, the DNA is TGCGCCAGCAGCCAAGGCGGGACCTCTAATGAAAAACTGTTTTTT. This encodes CASSQGGTSNEKLFF.

The V and J genes are TRBV5-4 and TRBJ1-1; no clear D. This CDR3 contains 13 residues. From germline, CDR1 is SGHNT and CDR2 YYREEE (reference sequence). Trimming shortened V by 0 bases and J by 5 bases, and 8 bases separated the two germline ends. This CDR3 is CASSLEEWTEAFF. CDR3 DNA sequence: TGTGCCAGCAGCTTGGAAGAGTGGACTGAAGCTTTCTTT.

The chain couples TRBV6-6 to TRBJ1-2, with 7 bases identical to TRBD1. V was clipped by 6 bases and J by 3 bases; unmatched bases: 7. The CDR3 length is 14 residues. In germline, CDR1 is MNHNY, CDR2 SVGAGI (reference sequence). CDR3 sequence: CASREQGPHYGYTF. For the CDR3, the DNA is TGTGCCAGCAGAGAACAGGGGCCCCACTATGGCTACACCTTC.

The V and J genes are TRBV19 and TRBJ1-1, with D perhaps TRBD1 (5 bases). CDR3 length equals 14 residues. Germline V CDR1 and CDR2: LNHDA, SQIVND (reference sequence). With 6 bases removed from V and 11 bases from J, the gap between germline ends came to 22 bases. The CDR3 is CASSDGRGQAGAFF. CDR3 nucleotides: TGTGCCAGTAGCGACGGAAGGGGCCAGGCGGGGGCTTTCTTT.

The V call is TRBV15, the J call TRBJ2-4; TRBD2 matches at 7 bases. The CDR3 runs 18 residues. Germline trimming cut 0 bases from V and 2 bases from J; bases unmatched to any gene: 10. The V gene's germline CDR1 is LNHNV and CDR2 YYDKDF (reference sequence). The CDR3: CATSREPPGGTTKNIQYF. CDR3 DNA sequence: TGTGCCACCAGCAGAGAACCCCCCGGGGGGACTACCAAAAACATTCAGTACTTC.

This chain joins TRBV19 and TRBJ1-2; possibly TRBD1 for D (5 bases). The V end lost 8 bases, the J end lost 8 bases, and 24 bases lay between the germline ends. The CDR3 is 15 residues long. The germline CDR1 and CDR2 sequences are LNHDA and SQIVND (reference sequence). The DNA for the CDR3 is TGTGCCAGTCGGGAGGGGACCCTAAGCCTCTGGGGCTACACCTTC. It specifies CASREGTLSLWGYTF.

This clone was picked up one time. The rearrangement joins TRBV9 to TRBJ1-4, with D possibly TRBD1 on 6 matching bases. Germline V gene data show CDR1 as SGDLS and CDR2 as YYNGEE. The V gene lost 0 bases and the J gene lost 6 bases, with 12 bases spanning the gap. This CDR3 region has 15 residues. The CDR3 region is CASSVGPPGDEKLFF. Written as DNA, the CDR3 is TGTGCCAGCAGCGTAGGTCCTCCAGGGGATGAAAAACTGTTTTTT.

The chain joins TRBV30 to TRBJ1-5, with 7 bases matching TRBD1. This CDR3 is built from 15 residues. Per the germline V gene, CDR1 is GTSNPN and CDR2 is SVGIG (reference sequence). J gave up 2 bases and V 3 bases, and 7 bases lay outside the gene matches. The CDR3 nucleotides are TGTGCCTGGAGGCAACAGGGGCCGGGCAATCAGCCCCAGCATTTT. It is translated as CAWRQQGPGNQPQHF.

This chain uses TRBV20-1 with TRBJ2-7, with unresolved D. The CDR3 covers 10 residues. CDR1 and CDR2 from the germline V gene are DFQATT and SNEGSKA (reference sequence). Trimming pared 4 bases from V and 5 bases from J, leaving 6 bases between. CDR3 loop: CSAILNEQYF. The CDR3 region has the DNA TGCAGTGCTATTTTAAACGAGCAGTACTTC.

The chain uses TRBV18 and TRBJ2-6; maybe TRBD2 (5 bases). Per germline, CDR1 KGHSH and CDR2 LQKENI. This CDR3 spans 15 amino acids. V was shortened by 0 bases and J by 4 bases, with 7 bases between the two germline ends. CDR3 in DNA: TGTGCCAGCTCACCACCGAGGGCGGGGGCCAACGTCCTGACTTTC. This encodes CASSPPRAGANVLTF.